The entry below describes one TCR beta chain. TCRdb re-called the RT-PCR reads with MiXCR, one entry per CDR3 protein. There are fewer than 800,000 distinct CDR3 sequences in the sample; 13% to 15% occur only once, and 3.6% lies in the top ten. CDR3 length: 16 amino acids. Germline values: CDR1 SNHLY, CDR2 FYNNEI. Trimming left V 5 bases short and J 0 bases short, with 14 bases between. This chain links TRBV2 with TRBJ1-3; D is perhaps TRBD1 (5 bases). The clonotype originates from a female donor in good health, serving as a healthy control. The sequenced sample was memory CD4+ T cells from blood. CDR3 loop: CASSIMSTGSGNTIYF. The CDR3 nucleotides read TGTGCCAGCAGTATCATGAGTACAGGCTCTGGAAACACCATATATTTT. The full variable domain, in which reference TRBV2 and TRBJ1-3 provide the parts outside the CDR3, is EPEVTQTPSHQVTQMGQEVILRCVPISNHLYFYWYRQILGQKVEFLVSFYNNEISEKSEIFDDQFSVERPDGSNFTLKIRSTKLEDSAMYFCASSIMSTGSGNTIYFGEGSWLTVV.